This TCR beta chain is drawn from a study of T cells expressing NK-cell markers (dated by TCRdb to the early 2020s). The study in broad terms: Three sorted T-cell subsets (CD3+CD56+NKG2C+, CD3+CD56+NKG2C- and CD3+CD56-NKG2C+) from under 10 donors had their TCR beta-chain repertoires profiled. All eight donors whose samples were sequenced were randomly selected healthy volunteers, three of them men and five women. The libraries were sequenced on Illumina HiSeq 2000/2500, MiSeq or NextSeq, producing 2 x 150 bp reads. Of the eight sequenced donors, seven were found to be HCMV-seropositive and one was found to be HCMV-seronegative. Results the study describes overall, beyond this receptor: In roughly 6 donors, the dominant CD3+CD56+NKG2C+ clonotypes were found to rank among the top 10 CD8+ clonotypes and to make up about 1.0-7.5% of CD8+ T cells. Those dominant clonotypes were again the most abundant among CD3+CD56-NKG2C+ cells in four donors, at roughly 25-60.1%. It remained unclear whether the expanded NKG2C-expressing T cell clones were specific for HCMV antigens.

TCRdb records Illumina HiSeq 2000 as the sequencer. TCR beta cDNA libraries were prepared using 5'RACE template switching, which introduced a universal primer site and unique molecular identifiers. cDNA synthesis was primed from the TCR beta constant segment and was followed by two successive PCR amplification steps. The source study handled its data this way. MIGEC was used to demultiplex reads and group the reads by UMI, and MiTCR was used to assemble and quantify clonotypes. To exclude erroneous sequences, any TCR cDNA sequence not supported by at least two reads was discarded. The tcR package was used for downstream repertoire analysis, and clonotypes were matched across fractions by CDR3 nucleotide sequence plus V segment. VDJmatch was used to annotate antigen specificity against VDJdb, with one amino acid substitution in CDR3 permitted. Reprocessed by TCRdb, the reads give a single entry per CDR3 protein sequence, without DNA. TCRdb's processing, not the authors' own work, is the source of the V and J calls. The record for this sample contains tens of thousands of distinct CDR3 sequences. The top ten hold about 57% of the sample.

According to the germline V gene (reference sequence), CDR1 reads SGHNT and CDR2 reads YYREEE. Inclusive of the bounding cysteine and phenylalanine, the CDR3 is 13 residues long. Only the protein is available. A commercial ELISA kit detecting HCMV-specific IgG in serum was used to determine HCMV serostatus. Ficoll density gradient centrifugation was used to isolate peripheral blood mononuclear cells from blood. For this clonotype: This clone's antigen is unknown.

This sequence uses TRBV5-4 and TRBJ1-2; no DNA is available, so the TRBD1 call from TCRdb remains unchecked. The clonotype originates from a man aged 18-70 years in good health. The source material was blood T cells: a sorted CD56 or NKG2C T cell subset, CD4+ or CD8+ T cells, or bulk PBMC T cells (not recorded which). The CDR3 is CASSPKDRGGYTF.